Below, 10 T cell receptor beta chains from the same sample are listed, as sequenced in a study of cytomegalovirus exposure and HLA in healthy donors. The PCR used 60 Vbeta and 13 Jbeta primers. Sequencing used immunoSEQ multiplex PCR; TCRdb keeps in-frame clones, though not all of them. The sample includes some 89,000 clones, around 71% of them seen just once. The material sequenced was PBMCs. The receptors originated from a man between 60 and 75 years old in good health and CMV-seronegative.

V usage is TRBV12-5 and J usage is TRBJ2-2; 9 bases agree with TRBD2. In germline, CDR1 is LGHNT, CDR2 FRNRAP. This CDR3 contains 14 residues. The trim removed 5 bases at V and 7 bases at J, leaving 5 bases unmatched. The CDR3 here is CASGPGLANGELFF. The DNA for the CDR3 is TGTGCTAGTGGTCCGGGACTAGCAAACGGGGAGCTGTTTTTT.

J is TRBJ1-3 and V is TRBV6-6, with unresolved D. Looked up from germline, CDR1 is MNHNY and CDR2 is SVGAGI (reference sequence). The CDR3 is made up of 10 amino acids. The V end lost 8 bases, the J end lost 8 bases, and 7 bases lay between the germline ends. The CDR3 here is CASGADTIYF. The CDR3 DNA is TGTGCCAGCGGTGCGGACACCATATATTTT.

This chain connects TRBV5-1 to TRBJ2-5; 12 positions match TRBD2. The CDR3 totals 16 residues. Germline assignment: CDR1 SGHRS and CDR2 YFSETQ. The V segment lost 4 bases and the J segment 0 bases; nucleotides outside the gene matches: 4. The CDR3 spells CASSPGLAGNQETQYF. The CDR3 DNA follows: TGCGCCAGCAGCCCCGGACTAGCGGGGAACCAAGAGACCCAGTACTTC. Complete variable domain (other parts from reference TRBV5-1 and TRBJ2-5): KAGVTQTPRYLIKTRGQQVTLSCSPISGHRSVSWYQQTPGQGLQFLFEYFSETQRNKGNFPGRFSGRQFSNSRSEMNVSTLELGDSALYLCASSPGLAGNQETQYFGPGTRLLVL.

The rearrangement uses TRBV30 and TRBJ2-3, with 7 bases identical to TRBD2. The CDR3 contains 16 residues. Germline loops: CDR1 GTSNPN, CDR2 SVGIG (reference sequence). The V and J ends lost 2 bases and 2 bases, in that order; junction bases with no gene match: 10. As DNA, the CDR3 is TGTGCCTGGAGTAGAGGAGCGGGGCTCTTCACAGATACGCAGTATTTT. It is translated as CAWSRGAGLFTDTQYF. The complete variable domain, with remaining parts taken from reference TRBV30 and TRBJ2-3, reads SQTIHQWPATLVQPVGSPLSLECTVEGTSNPNLYWYRQAAGRGLQLLFYSVGIGQISSEVPQNLSASRPQDRQFILSSKKLLLSDSGFYLCAWSRGAGLFTDTQYFGPGTRLTVL.

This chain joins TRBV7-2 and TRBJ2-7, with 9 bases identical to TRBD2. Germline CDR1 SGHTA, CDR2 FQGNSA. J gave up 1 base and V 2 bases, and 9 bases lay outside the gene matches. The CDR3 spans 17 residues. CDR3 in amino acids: CASSLRIFSGGSYEQYF. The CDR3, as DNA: TGTGCCAGCAGCTTAAGGATTTTCAGCGGGGGGTCCTACGAGCAGTACTTC.

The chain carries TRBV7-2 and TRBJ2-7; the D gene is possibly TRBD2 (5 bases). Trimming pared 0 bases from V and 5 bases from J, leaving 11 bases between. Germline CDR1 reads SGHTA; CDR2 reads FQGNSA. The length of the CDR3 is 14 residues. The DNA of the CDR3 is TGTGCCAGCAGCTTAGCTGCGGGTTCCCACGAGCAGTACTTC. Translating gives CASSLAAGSHEQYF.

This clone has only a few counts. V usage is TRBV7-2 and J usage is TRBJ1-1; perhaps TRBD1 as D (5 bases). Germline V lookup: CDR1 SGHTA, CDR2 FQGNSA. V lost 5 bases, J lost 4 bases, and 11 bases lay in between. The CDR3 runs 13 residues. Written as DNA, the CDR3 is TGTGCCAGCAGCCCGCAGGGAATCACTGAAGCTTTCTTT. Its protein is CASSPQGITEAFF.

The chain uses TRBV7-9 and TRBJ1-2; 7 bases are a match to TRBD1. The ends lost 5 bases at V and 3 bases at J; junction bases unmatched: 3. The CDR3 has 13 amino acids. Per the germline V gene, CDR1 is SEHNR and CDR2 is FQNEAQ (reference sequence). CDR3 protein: CASSGDRDYGYTF. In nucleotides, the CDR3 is TGTGCCAGCAGCGGGGACAGAGACTATGGCTACACCTTC.

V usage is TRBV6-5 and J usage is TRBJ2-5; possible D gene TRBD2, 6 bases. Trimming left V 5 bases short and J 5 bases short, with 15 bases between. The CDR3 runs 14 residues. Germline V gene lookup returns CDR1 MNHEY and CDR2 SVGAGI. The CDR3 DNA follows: TGTGCCAGCAGTCCCGGGACTGGAGCGGAGACCCAGTACTTC. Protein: CASSPGTGAETQYF.

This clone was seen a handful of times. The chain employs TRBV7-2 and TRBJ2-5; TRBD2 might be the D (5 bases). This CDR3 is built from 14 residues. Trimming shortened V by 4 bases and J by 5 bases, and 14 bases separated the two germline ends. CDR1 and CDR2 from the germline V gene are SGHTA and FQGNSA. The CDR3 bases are TGTGCCAGCAGCTCAGGACTGCTTGGGGAGACCCAGTACTTC. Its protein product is CASSSGLLGETQYF.